A single TCR beta chain is shown here with its context. The CDR3 covers 11 residues. Looked up from germline, CDR1 is ENHRY and CDR2 is SYGVKD. Trimming removed 11 bases at V and 7 bases at J, with 11 bases between. This sample was included in a study of beta chain features in type 1 diabetes. Expressed TCRB transcripts were sequenced after all isolated RNA was converted to cDNA. Repertoires were generated with immunoSEQ multiplex PCR, while TCRdb's copy carries only in-frame clones and drops some. Among roughly 250,000 clones, roughly 70% were seen once, and the ten largest hold approximately 0.05%. The chain employs TRBV10-3 and TRBJ2-2; perhaps TRBD1 as D (5 bases). The specimen sequenced was naive CD4+ T cells from blood. This TCR came from a man in his thirties or forties in good health. The CDR3 here is CAAKGVGELFF. The CDR3, as DNA: TGTGCCGCAAAAGGGGTCGGGGAGCTGTTTTTT.